The clone carrying this TCR beta chain was counted once. Per the authors' pipeline: Scientists estimated how many nucleated cells there were by amplifying reference gene primers. Measured with immunoSEQ multiplex PCR; TCRdb has only the in-frame clones, and not every one. That table supplies the V and J calls and clone size; D and trimming were determined from the DNA. The sample has roughly 16,000 clones, about 86% seen once; the top ten hold around 2.9%. The data stem from a study of blood T cell repertoires in COVID-19. Study at large: The samples span acute and convalescent COVID-19 from the United States, Italy and Spain. The analysed material was cDNA or gDNA that came from T cells, B-cell-depleted T cells, or PBMCs.

The CDR3 contains 13 residues. CDR1 is MDHEN, CDR2 SYDVKM, per germline. V lost 11 bases to trimming and J lost 3 bases, with 14 bases between them. The chain has TRBV28 and TRBJ1-5; TRBD1 is a possible D gene (6 bases). Source material: peripheral blood. The sequence was obtained from a human donor in a cohort sampled during active COVID-19. The CDR3 DNA reads as TGTGCCTCCTTAGGACAGCACAATCAGCCCCAGCATTTT. Translating gives CASLGQHNQPQHF.